Below are 9 T cell receptor beta chains sequenced from a single sample in a study of cytomegalovirus exposure and HLA in healthy donors. Primers included in the PCR were 60 Vbeta and 13 Jbeta primers. Produced via immunoSEQ multiplex PCR; TCRdb's table is partial and in-frame only. Counted here are around 100,000 clones, roughly 70% occurring once; the ten biggest clones make up about 10%. The sample comprised PBMCs. All receptors come from a man aged 45-65 years in good health and CMV-seronegative.

This clone was seen just once. The V gene is TRBV4-3, the J gene TRBJ2-6; 7 bases line up with TRBD2. Germline V lookup: CDR1 LGHNA, CDR2 YSLEER. The CDR3 totals 16 residues. V lost 1 base, J lost 6 bases, and 6 bases stayed unmatched. CDR3 protein: CASSQGDYQAANVLTF. CDR3 nucleotide sequence: TGCGCCAGCAGCCAAGGGGACTACCAGGCGGCCAACGTCCTGACTTTC.

The chain combines TRBV5-1 with TRBJ2-7; 13 nucleotides agree with TRBD2. V was pared by 3 bases and J by 4 bases, with 4 bases of the junction left unmatched. This CDR3 is 15 amino acids long. Germline assignment: CDR1 SGHRS and CDR2 YFSETQ. This CDR3 is CASSWTSGSPYEQYF. The CDR3 coding sequence is TGCGCCAGCAGCTGGACTAGCGGGAGTCCTTACGAGCAGTACTTC.

V usage is TRBV6-6 and J usage is TRBJ2-1; 7 bases align to TRBD1. This CDR3 comprises 14 residues. Trimming removed 6 bases from V and 7 bases from J; junction bases left unmatched: 9. Germline V gene lookup returns CDR1 MNHNY and CDR2 SVGAGI (reference sequence). The CDR3 DNA reads as TGTGCCAGCAGGGAGACAGGGACCGGGAATGAGCAGTTCTTC. Its translation: CASRETGTGNEQFF.

The chain uses TRBV28 and TRBJ2-2; the D is unclear. Trimming stripped 8 bases from V and 0 bases from J, with 16 bases between. Germline lookup yields CDR1 MDHEN and CDR2 SYDVKM. The CDR3 is made up of 16 amino acids. Here the CDR3 reads CASGQLISTNTGELFF. For the CDR3, the DNA is TGTGCCAGCGGTCAACTTATCTCGACGAACACCGGGGAGCTGTTTTTT.

V gene TRBV7-8 combines with J gene TRBJ1-1, with D uncertain. Trimming left V 5 bases short and J 1 base short, with 5 bases between. The CDR3 sequence is 12 residues long. Germline values: CDR1 SGHVS, CDR2 FQNEAQ. The CDR3, as DNA: TGTGCCAGCAGCCGCAGGAACACTGAAGCTTTCTTT. It codes for CASSRRNTEAFF.

The chain uses TRBV21-1 and TRBJ1-3; TRBD1 was called by the table and not checked on the DNA. TRBV21-1 represents a pseudogene. The CDR3 extends over 17 amino acids. For the CDR3, the DNA is TGTGCCAGCAGCAAAGTTAGACAGGCTGGCGCTGGAAACACCATATATTTT. It translates to CASSKVRQAGAGNTIYF.

To note about this clone: Additional DNA sequences in this sample encode the identical CDR3. J is TRBJ2-3 and V is TRBV7-9; 13 nucleotides agree with TRBD2. V dropped 5 bases and J dropped 6; count of bases not matched to a gene: 8. Germline CDR1 is SEHNR and CDR2 is FQNEAQ (reference sequence). This CDR3 region has 16 residues. Written as DNA, the CDR3 is TGTGCCAGCAGCCTAGGACTAGCGGGAGTAGGGGATACGCAGTATTTT. Translated: CASSLGLAGVGDTQYF.

This chain uses TRBV4-2 with TRBJ1-2; TRBD1 matches at 8 bases. The V segment lost 1 base and the J segment 7 bases; nucleotides outside the gene matches: 8. CDR3 length equals 15 residues. In germline, CDR1 is LGHNA, CDR2 YNFKEQ. CDR3 sequence (DNA): TGTGCCAGCAGCCAAGGGGGACAGGATGATGTTGGCTACACCTTC. This encodes CASSQGGQDDVGYTF.

This chain connects TRBV6-5 to TRBJ2-3; 11 bases agree with TRBD2. CDR3 length: 15 amino acids. V shed 8 bases, J shed 5 bases, and the junction held 9 bases outside the gene matches. Per the germline V gene, CDR1 is MNHEY and CDR2 is SVGAGI. CDR3 in DNA: TGTGCCAGCCGGAAGGACGGGACTAGCGGAGATACGCAGTATTTT. Protein: CASRKDGTSGDTQYF.